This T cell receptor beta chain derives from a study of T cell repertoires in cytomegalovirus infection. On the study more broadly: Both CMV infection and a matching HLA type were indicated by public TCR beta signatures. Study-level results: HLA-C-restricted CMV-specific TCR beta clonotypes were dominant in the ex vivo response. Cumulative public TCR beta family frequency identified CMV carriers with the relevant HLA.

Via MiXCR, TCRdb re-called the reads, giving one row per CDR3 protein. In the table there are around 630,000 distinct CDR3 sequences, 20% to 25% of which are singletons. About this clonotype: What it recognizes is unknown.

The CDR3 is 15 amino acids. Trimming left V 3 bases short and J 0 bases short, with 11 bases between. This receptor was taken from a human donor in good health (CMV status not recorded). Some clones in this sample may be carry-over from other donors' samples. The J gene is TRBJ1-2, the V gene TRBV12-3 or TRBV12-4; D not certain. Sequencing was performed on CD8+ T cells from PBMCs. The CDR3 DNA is TGTGCCAGCAGTTTGTCGGCTGAAGCTAACTATGGCTACACCTTC. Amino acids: CASSLSAEANYGYTF.